This TCR beta chain was documented in a study of early T cells in non-severe SARS-CoV-2 infection. Individual cDNA molecules were tagged with unique molecular identifiers. Using its own MiXCR run on the 5' RACE reads, TCRdb lists one record per CDR3 protein. The repertoire has tens of thousands of distinct CDR3 sequences, around 12% of them found once; the top ten carry about 5%. The CDR3 consists of 17 residues. Germline CDR1 PRHDT, CDR2 FYEKMQ (reference sequence). V was clipped by 4 bases and J by 6 bases; unmatched bases: 15. The material sequenced was whole blood. The TCR comes from an adult who was a healthcare worker with PCR-confirmed SARS-CoV-2 infection or an uninfected control (not recorded which). The rearrangement joins TRBV13 to TRBJ2-7; 10 nucleotides line up with TRBD1. DNA of the CDR3: TGTGCCAGCAGCTACCGGGACAGGGGCGTTTCCCTTCTCGAGCAGTACTTC. It codes for CASSYRDRGVSLLEQYF.